These T cell receptor beta chains were read from a single sample in a study of blood T cell repertoires in COVID-19. The repertoire was sequenced with immunoSEQ multiplex PCR; TCRdb's copy has only in-frame clones and lacks some. The repertoire has approximately 200,000 clones, about 80% of them found once; the top ten carry 2.3%. Sequences were obtained from peripheral blood. Source of these receptors: an older woman with acute or convalescent COVID-19. Each CDR3 is given with its conserved first and last residue. The D gene is left open where the match is weak. Not all rows give a size; the values are once, few, many and, for expanded clones, a class.

j_call clone_size d_call v_call cdr3_length cdr3_nt cdr3_aa
TRBJ1-1 once . TRBV29-1 13 TGCAGCGTTGAATACACAGGGAACACTGAAGCTTTCTTT CSVEYTGNTEAFF
TRBJ1-4 . . TRBV5-1 13 TGCGCCAGCAGCTTCCAGGGGAGTGAAAAACTGTTTTTT CASSFQGSEKLFF
TRBJ1-1 . . TRBV3-1/TRBV3-2 14 TGTGCCAGCAGCCATCCGGGGTGGGCGACTGAAGCTTTCTTT CASSHPGWATEAFF
TRBJ1-2 . TRBD1 TRBV30 13 TGTGCCTGGAGTGCGACAGGGACGTATGGCTACACCTTC CAWSATGTYGYTF
TRBJ1-5 . TRBD1 TRBV19 15 TGTGCCAGTAGTTGGGGGACAGGGGTGGATCAGCCCCAGCATTTT CASSWGTGVDQPQHF
TRBJ1-1 . TRBD1 TRBV6-5 13 TGTGCCAGCAGACCGACAGGGCAGGGGAAAGCTTTCTTT CASRPTGQGKAFF
TRBJ1-2 . TRBD1 TRBV9 15 TGTGCCAGCAGCGTAGATACGGGACAGGACTATGGCTACACCTTC CASSVDTGQDYGYTF
TRBJ2-6 . TRBD1 TRBV14 21 TGTGCCAGCAGCCAAGATACGAGATGGGACAGGGGGCTTCTGGGGGCCAACGTCCTGACTTTC CASSQDTRWDRGLLGANVLTF
TRBJ1-6 . TRBD1 TRBV19 14 TGTGCCAGAAACAAGACAGGGCCGCCCTCGGCCCTCCACTTT CARNKTGPPSALHF
TRBJ1-6 . TRBD1 TRBV11-2 15 TGTGCCAGCAGCTTAGGACAGGGTTGGAATTCACCCCTCCACTTT CASSLGQGWNSPLHF
TRBJ1-1 . . TRBV9 13 TGTGCCAGCAGCCCCTGGGGGGTCGGTGAAGCTTTCTTT CASSPWGVGEAFF
TRBJ2-1 . . TRBV9 15 TGTGCCAGCAGCAACCGGGACTTCACCTACAATGAGCAGTTCTTC CASSNRDFTYNEQFF
TRBJ2-5 . . TRBV7-8 14 TGTGCCAGCAGCTTACTAGCCAGCGAAGAGACCCAGTACTTC CASSLLASEETQYF
TRBJ1-1 . . TRBV3-1/TRBV3-2 13 TGTGCCAGCAGCCAGAGGGGGATGATCAAAGCTTTCTTT CASSQRGMIKAFF
TRBJ1-3 . . TRBV19 13 TGTGCCAGTAGTATAGGATCCCGGGACACCATATATTTT CASSIGSRDTIYF
TRBJ1-5 . . TRBV6-1 14 TGTGCCAGCAGTGATTGGAGCATTCGGGGGGGTGGTCATTTT CASSDWSIRGGGHF
TRBJ2-5 . TRBD2 TRBV3-1/TRBV3-2 16 TGTGCCAGCAGCCAAGAGGGGACTAGCGGACAAGAGACCCAGTACTTC CASSQEGTSGQETQYF
TRBJ1-2 . TRBD1 TRBV27 12 TGTGCCAGCCGCGGCAGGGGGAATGGCTACACCTTC CASRGRGNGYTF
TRBJ2-5 . TRBD2 TRBV6-2/TRBV6-3 13 TGTGCCAGCAGTCGGCGGGGGGGAGAGACCCAGTACTTC CASSRRGGETQYF
TRBJ2-1 . TRBD1 TRBV5-1 14 TGCGCCAGCAGCCTCCGGGACAGGGTCAATGAGCAGTTCTTC CASSLRDRVNEQFF
TRBJ2-1 . . TRBV19 17 TGTGCCAGTAGTCATAGGGCTAGGCAGGGGAAGTCCAATGAGCAGTTCTTC CASSHRARQGKSNEQFF
TRBJ2-3 . . TRBV10-3 14 TGTGCCATCAGTGAATGGGACTTTAGAGATACGCAGTATTTT CAISEWDFRDTQYF
TRBJ2-7 . TRBD2 TRBV18 18 TGTGCCAGCTCACCCGTCCCGGGACTAGCGGGTGCCTCCTACGAGCAGTACTTC CASSPVPGLAGASYEQYF
TRBJ1-2 . TRBD1 TRBV6-2/TRBV6-3 15 TGTGCCAGCAGTTTCGGAGGACAGGGGTTCGTTGGCTACACCTTC CASSFGGQGFVGYTF
TRBJ1-6 . TRBD1 TRBV4-2 18 TGTGCCAGCAGCCAAGATGCCACCTTCCGGGACAGGGGATCTGCCCTCCACTTT CASSQDATFRDRGSALHF
TRBJ1-5 . . TRBV7-4 17 TGTGCCAGCAGCCCTCAAGCTCAGGGGTTTAGCAATCAGCCCCAGCATTTT CASSPQAQGFSNQPQHF
TRBJ2-2 . . TRBV6-1 15 TGTGCCAGCAGTGAAGCGCTTCTCGGCACCGGGGAGCTGTTTTTT CASSEALLGTGELFF